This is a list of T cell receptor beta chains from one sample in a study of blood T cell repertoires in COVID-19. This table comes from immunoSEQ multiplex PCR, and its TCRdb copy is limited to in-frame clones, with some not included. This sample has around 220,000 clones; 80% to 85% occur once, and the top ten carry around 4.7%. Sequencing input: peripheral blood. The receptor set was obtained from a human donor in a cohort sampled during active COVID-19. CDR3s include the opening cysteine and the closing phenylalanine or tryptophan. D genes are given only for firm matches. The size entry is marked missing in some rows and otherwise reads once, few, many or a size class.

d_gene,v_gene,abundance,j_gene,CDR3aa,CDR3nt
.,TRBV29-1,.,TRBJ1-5,CSVAHSGSNQPQHF,TGCAGCGTCGCACATTCAGGGAGCAATCAGCCCCAGCATTTT
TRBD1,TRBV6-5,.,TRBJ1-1,CASSFDRGTEAFF,TGTGCCAGCAGCTTCGACAGGGGCACTGAAGCTTTCTTT
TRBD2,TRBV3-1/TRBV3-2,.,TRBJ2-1,CASSRRESSYNEQFF,TGTGCCAGCAGCCGGCGGGAGAGCTCCTACAATGAGCAGTTCTTC
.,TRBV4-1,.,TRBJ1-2,CASSQEDHRQNYGYTF,TGCGCCAGCAGCCAAGAAGATCATAGACAGAACTATGGCTACACCTTC
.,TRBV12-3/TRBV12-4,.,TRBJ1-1,CASSFEVVTEAFF,TGTGCCAGCAGTTTTGAGGTTGTAACTGAAGCTTTCTTT
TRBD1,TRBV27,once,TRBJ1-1,CASKGQGLVTEAFF,TGTGCCAGCAAGGGACAGGGCTTGGTCACTGAAGCTTTCTTT
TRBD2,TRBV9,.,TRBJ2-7,CASDPSGSHDEQYF,TGTGCCAGCGACCCTAGCGGGAGTCACGACGAGCAGTACTTC
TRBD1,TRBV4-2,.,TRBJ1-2,CASSSRDRGGQGYTF,TGTGCCAGCAGCTCGAGAGACAGGGGCGGACAAGGCTACACCTTC
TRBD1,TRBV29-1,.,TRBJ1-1,CSARPQGGTEAFF,TGCAGCGCCCGTCCCCAGGGGGGCACTGAAGCTTTCTTT
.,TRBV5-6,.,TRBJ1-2,CASSLPGQNYGYTF,TGTGCCAGCAGCCTCCCCGGACAAAACTATGGCTACACCTTC
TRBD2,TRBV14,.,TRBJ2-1,CASSQVRFGGNEQFF,TGTGCCAGCAGCCAAGTGAGATTCGGGGGGAATGAGCAGTTCTTC
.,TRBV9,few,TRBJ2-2,CASSVEVGLPNTGELFF,TGTGCCAGCAGCGTAGAGGTAGGACTACCTAACACCGGGGAGCTGTTTTTT
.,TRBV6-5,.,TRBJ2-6,CASSSLPSGANVLTF,TGTGCCAGCAGTTCCCTTCCTAGTGGGGCCAACGTCCTGACTTTC
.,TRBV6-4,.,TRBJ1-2,CASRPTGTTYGYTF,TGTGCCAGCAGACCTACGGGGACTACCTATGGCTACACCTTC
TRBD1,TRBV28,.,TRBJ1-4,CASRDRSNEKLFF,TGTGCCAGCAGGGACAGGAGTAATGAAAAACTGTTTTTT
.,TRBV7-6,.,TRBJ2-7,CASSSTAGYEQYF,TGTGCCAGCAGCTCAACCGCGGGCTACGAGCAGTACTTC
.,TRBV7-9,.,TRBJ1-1,CASSPTREKGEAFF,TGTGCCAGCAGCCCAACGCGGGAGAAGGGTGAAGCTTTCTTT
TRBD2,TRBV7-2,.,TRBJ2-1,CASSWTSDQHEQFF,TGTGCCAGCAGCTGGACTAGCGACCAGCATGAGCAGTTCTTC
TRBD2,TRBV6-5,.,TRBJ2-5,CASRGLAGGGETQYF,TGTGCCAGCAGGGGACTAGCGGGAGGGGGGGAGACCCAGTACTTC
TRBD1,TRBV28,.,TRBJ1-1,CASSLRGQGNTEAFF,TGTGCCAGCAGTTTACGGGGACAGGGGAACACTGAAGCTTTCTTT
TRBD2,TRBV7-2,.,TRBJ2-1,CAVRLAGRHNEQFF,TGTGCCGTTCGACTAGCGGGCCGACACAATGAGCAGTTCTTC
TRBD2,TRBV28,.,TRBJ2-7,CASSLRSSGRMSYEQYF,TGTGCCAGCAGTTTAAGGTCTAGCGGGAGGATGTCCTACGAGCAGTACTTC
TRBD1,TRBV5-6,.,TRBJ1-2,CASSWTGGFYGYTF,TGTGCCAGCAGCTGGACAGGGGGCTTCTATGGCTACACCTTC
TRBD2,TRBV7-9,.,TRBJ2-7,CASSGLGSSYEQYF,TGTGCCAGCAGCGGACTAGGGAGCTCCTACGAGCAGTACTTC
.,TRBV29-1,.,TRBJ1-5,CSVRFGSNQPQHF,TGCAGCGTCCGGTTCGGTAGCAATCAGCCCCAGCATTTT
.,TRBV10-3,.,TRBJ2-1,CAISGDSDSYNEQFF,TGTGCCATCAGCGGGGACTCCGACTCCTACAATGAGCAGTTCTTC
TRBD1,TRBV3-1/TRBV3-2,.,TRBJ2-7,CASSPHLGTGSYEQYF,TGTGCCAGCAGCCCACATCTGGGGACAGGGTCCTACGAGCAGTACTTC
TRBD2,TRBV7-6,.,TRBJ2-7,CASSRGLAGEEQYF,TGTGCCAGCAGCCGGGGACTAGCGGGAGAGGAGCAGTACTTC
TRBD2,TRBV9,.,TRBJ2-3,CASSVGTSGYTDTQYF,TGTGCCAGCAGCGTAGGGACTAGCGGATACACAGATACGCAGTATTTT
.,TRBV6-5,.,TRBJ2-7,CARPAEYEQYF,TGTGCCAGACCGGCGGAATACGAGCAGTACTTC
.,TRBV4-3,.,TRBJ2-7,CASSQVHSAVYEQYF,TGCGCCAGCAGCCAAGTGCATAGCGCAGTCTACGAGCAGTACTTC
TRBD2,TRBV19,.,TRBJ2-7,CASSGLAGIYEQYF,TGTGCCAGTAGTGGACTAGCGGGAATATACGAGCAGTACTTC
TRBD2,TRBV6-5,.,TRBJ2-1,CASRLAGGPEQFF,TGTGCCAGCAGACTAGCGGGAGGGCCTGAGCAGTTCTTC
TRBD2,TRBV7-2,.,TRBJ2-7,CASSLGGLAGAIDEQYF,TGTGCCAGCAGCTTAGGTGGACTAGCGGGAGCGATCGACGAGCAGTACTTC
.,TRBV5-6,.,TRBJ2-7,CASSQGLTEASYEQYF,TGTGCCAGCAGCCAAGGACTGACGGAAGCCTCCTACGAGCAGTACTTC
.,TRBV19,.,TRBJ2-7,CASSSRGPPYEQYF,TGTGCCAGTAGTTCAAGGGGCCCTCCCTACGAGCAGTACTTC